This T cell receptor (beta chain) was profiled in a study of CD8+ T cells in alopecia areata. Treatment noted: oral pan-JAK inhibitor, 5-10 mg twice daily. This CDR3 is built from 18 residues. In germline, CDR1 is SNHLY, CDR2 FYNNEI. Trimming stripped 5 bases from V and 2 bases from J, with 23 bases between. RNA extraction and reverse transcription yielded cDNA as sequencing template. Sequencing used immunoSEQ multiplex PCR; TCRdb keeps in-frame clones, though not all of them. This table holds fewer than 250,000 clones, around two fifths found once. The chain couples TRBV2 to TRBJ2-3; D may correspond to TRBD1 or TRBD2 (8 bases each). The sequence derives from a human donor with alopecia areata. Here the sequenced sample was CD4+ T cells sorted from blood, taken at roughly week 30, from a patient treated with tofacitinib. The CDR3 loop is CASSSQGVSGGNTDTQYF. In DNA form, the CDR3 reads TGTGCCAGCAGTTCACAGGGGGTCAGCGGGGGTAACACAGATACGCAGTATTTT.